This record looks at one T cell receptor (beta chain) sequence and its context. Participants were placed into cohorts based on the clinical history they reported. Repertoires were generated with immunoSEQ multiplex PCR, while TCRdb's copy carries only in-frame clones and drops some. Here the sample spans 200,000 to 250,000 clones, 80% being singletons. The data derive from a study of blood T cell repertoires in COVID-19. Study-wide background: Samples came from the United States, Italy and Spain, spanning acute and convalescent COVID-19.

Sequencing used PBMCs or T cells enriched from blood (not recorded which). This clonotype was obtained from a woman between 40 and 50 years old with acute COVID-19.

The CDR3 DNA reads as TGCGCCAGCAGCTTGGCTCTGACAGGGAACTATGGCTACACCTTC. Translated, it gives CASSLALTGNYGYTF. J is TRBJ1-2 and V is TRBV5-1, with 7 bases matching TRBD1. Unmatched junction bases numbered 4, after V lost 0 bases and J lost 2 bases. CDR1 is SGHRS, CDR2 YFSETQ, per germline. The CDR3 totals 15 residues. Looking up the rest from reference TRBV5-1 and TRBJ1-2 gives the full variable domain: KAGVTQTPRYLIKTRGQQVTLSCSPISGHRSVSWYQQTPGQGLQFLFEYFSETQRNKGNFPGRFSGRQFSNSRSEMNVSTLELGDSALYLCASSLALTGNYGYTFGSGTRLTVV.